The 5 T cell receptor beta chains given below trace back to one sample, sequenced in a study of CD8+ T cells in alopecia areata. Once RNA had been extracted, it was reverse transcribed into cDNA to act as the sequencing template. The method was immunoSEQ multiplex PCR; TCRdb's version includes in-frame clones alone and lacks a portion of them. The sample holds 65,000 to 95,000 clones, roughly 47% seen once. Sequenced sample: NKG2D-high CD8+ T cells sorted from blood. These receptors came from a human donor with alopecia areata.

V gene TRBV5-6 combines with J gene TRBJ2-2; no firm D call. V gave up 6 bases and J gave up 2 bases, with 5 bases separating them. The CDR3 runs to 12 residues. The germline V gene encodes CDR1 SGHDT and CDR2 YYEEEE. The CDR3 loop reads CASNHNTGELFF. The CDR3 nucleotides read TGTGCCAGCAACCACAACACCGGGGAGCTGTTTTTT.

The chain is built from TRBV28 and TRBJ2-7; tentative D call: TRBD2 (5 bases). Germline V gene lookup returns CDR1 MDHEN and CDR2 SYDVKM. Between the trimmed V and J ends, which lost 3 bases and 4 bases, there was a span of 7 bases. CDR3 length equals 12 residues. CDR3: CASSFRGYEQYF. Here the CDR3 DNA reads TGTGCCAGCAGTTTTCGGGGATACGAGCAGTACTTC.

The chain couples TRBV30 to TRBJ2-1, with TRBD2 as a possible D gene (5 bases). Germline V gene sequence: CDR1 GTSNPN, CDR2 SVGIG (reference sequence). Trimming cost V 2 bases and J 10 bases, with 9 bases left between them. The CDR3 consists of 11 residues. The CDR3 DNA is TGTGCCTGGAGTTCATCGGGGGAGCAGTTCTTC. Translation gives CAWSSSGEQFF.

This clone has only a few counts. The chain is built from TRBV9 and TRBJ2-6, with TRBD2 matching over 10 bases. Germline CDR1 SGDLS, CDR2 YYNGEE. This CDR3 contains 18 residues. V gave up 3 bases and J gave up 2 bases; unmatched junction bases: 8. The CDR3 DNA sequence: TGTGCCAGCAGCGAAAGGAGAGCGGGAGGGCCTGGGGCCAACGTCCTGACTTTC. As protein: CASSERRAGGPGANVLTF.

The rearrangement links TRBV23-1 to TRBJ2-1; the match to TRBD1 covers 8 bases. TRBV23-1 is recorded as an ORF, its role being uncertain. This CDR3 comprises 22 residues. V shed 3 bases, J shed 4 bases, and the junction held 26 bases outside the gene matches. This CDR3 reads CASSHRIHDRGNPSSMYNEQFF. The CDR3, as DNA: TGCGCCAGCAGTCACCGAATACATGACAGGGGTAACCCATCATCGATGTACAATGAGCAGTTCTTC.